This T cell receptor beta chain was documented in a study of persistence of HIV-infected CD4 T cells. As for the study in general: CD4+ T cells responding to CMV or HIV-1 Gag were isolated.

The stimulus was an HIV-1 Gag 15-mer peptide pool, 0.85 to 1 ug/peptide/mL. Sorted nonresponding memory CD4+ T cells were CD40L-negative, CD69-negative, CD45RO-high. Suppressive ART was started during chronic HIV-1 infection in these adults. This CDR3 is built from 13 residues. CDR1 is KGHSH, CDR2 LQKENI, per germline. The V gene lost 2 bases and the J gene lost 3 bases, with 5 bases spanning the gap. The immunoSEQ assay was version 4, run in survey mode. Here immunoSEQ multiplex PCR was the method, and the copy in TCRdb shows in-frame clones only, minus some. The table has about 32,000 clones, around 82% seen once. This clone was seen just once. Its antigen remains unidentified.

This receptor was obtained from an adult woman with HIV who was CMV-seropositive. Material: CD4+ T cells sorted from PBMCs after roughly 18-hour stimulation, obtained from a patient who received antiretroviral therapy. This chain links TRBV18 with TRBJ2-1; D remains unclear. In DNA, the CDR3 is TGTGCCAGCTCACCATTCCGCTACAATGAGCAGTTCTTC. This sequence encodes CASSPFRYNEQFF.